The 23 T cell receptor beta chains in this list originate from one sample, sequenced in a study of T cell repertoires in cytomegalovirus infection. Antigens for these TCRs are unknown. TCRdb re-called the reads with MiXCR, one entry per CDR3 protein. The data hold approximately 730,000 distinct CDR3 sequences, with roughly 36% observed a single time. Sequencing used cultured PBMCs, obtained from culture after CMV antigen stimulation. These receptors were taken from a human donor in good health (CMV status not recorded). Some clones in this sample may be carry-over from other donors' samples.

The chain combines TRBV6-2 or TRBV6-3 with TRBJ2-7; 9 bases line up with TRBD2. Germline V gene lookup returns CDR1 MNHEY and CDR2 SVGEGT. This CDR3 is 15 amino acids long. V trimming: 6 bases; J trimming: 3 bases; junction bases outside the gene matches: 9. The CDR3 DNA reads TGTGCCAGCAGACCGGGACTAGCCTCGAACTACGAGCAGTACTTC. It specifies CASRPGLASNYEQYF.

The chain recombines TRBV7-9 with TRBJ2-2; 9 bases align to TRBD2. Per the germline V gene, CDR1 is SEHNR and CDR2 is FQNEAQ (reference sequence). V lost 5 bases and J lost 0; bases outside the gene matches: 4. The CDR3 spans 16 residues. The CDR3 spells CASSLLAGTNTGELFF. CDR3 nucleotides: TGTGCCAGCAGCCTTCTAGCGGGAACGAACACCGGGGAGCTGTTTTTT.

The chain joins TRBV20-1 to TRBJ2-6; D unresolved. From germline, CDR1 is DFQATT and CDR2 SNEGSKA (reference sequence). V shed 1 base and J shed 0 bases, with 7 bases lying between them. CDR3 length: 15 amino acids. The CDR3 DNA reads TGCAGTGCTAGAGTCGGAAGCTCTGGGGCCAACGTCCTGACTTTC. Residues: CSARVGSSGANVLTF.

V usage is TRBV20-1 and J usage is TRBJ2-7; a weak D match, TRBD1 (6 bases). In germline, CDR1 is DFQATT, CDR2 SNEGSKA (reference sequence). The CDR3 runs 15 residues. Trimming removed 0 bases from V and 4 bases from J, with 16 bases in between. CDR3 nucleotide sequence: TGCAGTGCTAGAGATCGGCAGGGGAGTGGGTACGAGCAGTACTTC. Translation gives CSARDRQGSGYEQYF.

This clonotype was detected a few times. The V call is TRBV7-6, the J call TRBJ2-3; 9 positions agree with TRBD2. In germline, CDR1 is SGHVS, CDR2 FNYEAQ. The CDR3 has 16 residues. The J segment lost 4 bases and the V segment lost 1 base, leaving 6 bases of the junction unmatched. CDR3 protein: CASSLDTSGSSDTQYF. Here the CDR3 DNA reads TGTGCCAGCAGCTTAGATACTAGCGGGTCATCAGATACGCAGTATTTT.

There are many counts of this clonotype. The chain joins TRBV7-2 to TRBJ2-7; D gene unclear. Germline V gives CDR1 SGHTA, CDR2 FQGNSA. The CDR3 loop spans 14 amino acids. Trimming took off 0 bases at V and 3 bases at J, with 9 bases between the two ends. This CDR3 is CASSLASQNYEQYF. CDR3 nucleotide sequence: TGTGCCAGCAGCTTAGCGTCACAGAACTACGAGCAGTACTTC.

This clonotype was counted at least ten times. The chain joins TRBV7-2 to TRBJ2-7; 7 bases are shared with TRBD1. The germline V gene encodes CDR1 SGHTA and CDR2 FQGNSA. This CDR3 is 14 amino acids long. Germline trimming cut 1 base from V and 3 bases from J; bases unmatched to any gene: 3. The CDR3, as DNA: TGTGCCAGCAGCTTAGGACAGGGAGTCTACGAGCAGTACGTC. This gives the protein CASSLGQGVYEQYV.

CDR3 amino acids: CASRGDSSYNSPLHF. The CDR3 DNA reads as TGTGCCAGCAGAGGTGACAGCTCCTATAATTCACCCCTCCACTTT. V gene TRBV2 combines with J gene TRBJ1-6; D perhaps matches TRBD1 (5 bases). This CDR3 has 15 residues. The V gene's germline CDR1 is SNHLY and CDR2 FYNNEI. Trimming shortened V by 6 bases and J by 0 bases, and 9 bases separated the two germline ends.

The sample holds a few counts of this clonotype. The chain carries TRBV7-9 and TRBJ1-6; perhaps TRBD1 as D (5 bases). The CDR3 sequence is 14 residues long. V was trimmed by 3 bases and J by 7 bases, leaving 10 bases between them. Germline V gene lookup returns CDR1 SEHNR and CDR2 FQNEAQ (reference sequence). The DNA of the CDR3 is TGTGCCAGCAGCTTCGAAGGGGTAAATTCACCCCTCCACTTT. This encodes CASSFEGVNSPLHF. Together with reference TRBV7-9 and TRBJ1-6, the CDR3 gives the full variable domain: DTGVSQNPRHKITKRGQNVTFRCDPISEHNRLYWYRQTLGQGPEFLTYFQNEAQLEKSRLLSDRFSAERPKGSFSTLEIQRTEQGDSAMYLCASSFEGVNSPLHFGNGTRLTVT.

In DNA form, the CDR3 reads TGTGCCAGCTTCATCACCGGGGAGCTGTTTTTT. The encoded protein is CASFITGELFF. The genes are TRBV7-9 and TRBJ2-2; D unresolved. Germline CDR1 is SEHNR and CDR2 is FQNEAQ (reference sequence). V lost 8 bases to trimming and J lost 4 bases, with 5 bases between them. This CDR3 has 11 residues.

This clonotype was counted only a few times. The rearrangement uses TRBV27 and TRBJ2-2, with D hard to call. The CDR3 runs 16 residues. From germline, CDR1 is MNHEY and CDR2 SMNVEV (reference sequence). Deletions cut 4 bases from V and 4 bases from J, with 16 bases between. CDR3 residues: CASSYQTPSGTGELFF. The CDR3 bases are TGTGCCAGCAGTTATCAGACCCCATCGGGCACCGGGGAGCTGTTTTTT.

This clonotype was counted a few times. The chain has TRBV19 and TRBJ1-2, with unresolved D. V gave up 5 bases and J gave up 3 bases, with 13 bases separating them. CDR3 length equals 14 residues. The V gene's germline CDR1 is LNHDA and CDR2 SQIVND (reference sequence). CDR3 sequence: CASSPRELYYGYTF. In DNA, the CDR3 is TGTGCCAGTAGTCCTCGGGAGCTCTACTATGGCTACACCTTC.

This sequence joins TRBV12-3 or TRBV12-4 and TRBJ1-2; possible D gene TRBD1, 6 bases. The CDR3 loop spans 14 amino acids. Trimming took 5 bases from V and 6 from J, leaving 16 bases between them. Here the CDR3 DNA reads TGTGCCAGCAGTGAAACAGGGATGACGAATGGCTACACCTTC. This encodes CASSETGMTNGYTF.

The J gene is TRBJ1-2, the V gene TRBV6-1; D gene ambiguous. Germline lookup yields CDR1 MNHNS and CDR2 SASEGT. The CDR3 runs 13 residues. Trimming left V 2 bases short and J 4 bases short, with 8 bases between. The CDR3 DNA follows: TGTGCCAGCAGTGAAAGGGCCCTCTATGGCTACACCTTC. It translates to CASSERALYGYTF.

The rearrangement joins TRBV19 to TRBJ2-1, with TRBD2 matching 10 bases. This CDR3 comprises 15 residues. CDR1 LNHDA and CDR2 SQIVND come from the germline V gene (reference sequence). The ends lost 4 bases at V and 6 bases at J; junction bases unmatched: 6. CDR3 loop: CASSRASGGFNEQFF. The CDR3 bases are TGTGCCAGTAGTAGGGCTAGCGGGGGTTTCAATGAGCAGTTCTTC.

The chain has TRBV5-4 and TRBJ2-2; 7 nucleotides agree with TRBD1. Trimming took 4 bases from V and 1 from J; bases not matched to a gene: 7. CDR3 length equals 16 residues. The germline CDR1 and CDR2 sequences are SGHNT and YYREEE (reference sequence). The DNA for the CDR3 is TGTGCCAGCAGCAAGGGACAGCTAGGGAACACCGGGGAGCTGTTTTTT. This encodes CASSKGQLGNTGELFF.

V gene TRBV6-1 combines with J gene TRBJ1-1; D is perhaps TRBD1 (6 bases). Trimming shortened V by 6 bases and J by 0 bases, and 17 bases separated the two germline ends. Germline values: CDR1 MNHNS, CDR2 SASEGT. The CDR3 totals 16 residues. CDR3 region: CASSRPGQRMNTEAFF. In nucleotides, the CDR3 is TGTGCCAGCAGCCGACCCGGACAGAGGATGAACACTGAAGCTTTCTTT.

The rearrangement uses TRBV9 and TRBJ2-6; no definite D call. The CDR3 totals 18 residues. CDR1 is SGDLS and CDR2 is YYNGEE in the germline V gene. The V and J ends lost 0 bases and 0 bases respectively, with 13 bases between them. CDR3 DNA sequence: TGTGCCAGCAGCGTAGTCGGCAGACTCCCCTCTGGGGCCAACGTCCTGACTTTC. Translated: CASSVVGRLPSGANVLTF.

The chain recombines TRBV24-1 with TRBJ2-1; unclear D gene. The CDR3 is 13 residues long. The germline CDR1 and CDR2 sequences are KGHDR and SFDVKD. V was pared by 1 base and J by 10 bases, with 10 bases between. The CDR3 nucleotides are TGTGCCACCAGTGATTTTAAGGGAAGAGAGCAGTTCTTC. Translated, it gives CATSDFKGREQFF.

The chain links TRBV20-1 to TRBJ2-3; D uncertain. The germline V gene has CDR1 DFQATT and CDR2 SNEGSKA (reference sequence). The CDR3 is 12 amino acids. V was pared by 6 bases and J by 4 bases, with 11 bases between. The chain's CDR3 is CSASIWADTQYF. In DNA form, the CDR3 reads TGCAGTGCCTCGATTTGGGCAGATACGCAGTATTTT.

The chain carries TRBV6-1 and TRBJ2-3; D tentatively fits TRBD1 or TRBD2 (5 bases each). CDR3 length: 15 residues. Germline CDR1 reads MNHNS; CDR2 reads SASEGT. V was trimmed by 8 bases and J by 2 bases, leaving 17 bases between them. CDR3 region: CASRLGPTPTDTQYF. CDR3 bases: TGTGCCAGCCGCCTGGGACCCACGCCCACAGATACGCAGTATTTT.

The CDR3: CSVGSGEQYF. The DNA of the CDR3 is TGCAGCGTTGGGTCGGGCGAGCAGTACTTC. The V call is TRBV29-1, the J call TRBJ2-7, with D unresolved. The V end lost 4 bases, the J end lost 6 bases, and 7 bases lay between the germline ends. The CDR3 is 10 amino acids. Germline V gives CDR1 SQVTM, CDR2 ANQGSEA.

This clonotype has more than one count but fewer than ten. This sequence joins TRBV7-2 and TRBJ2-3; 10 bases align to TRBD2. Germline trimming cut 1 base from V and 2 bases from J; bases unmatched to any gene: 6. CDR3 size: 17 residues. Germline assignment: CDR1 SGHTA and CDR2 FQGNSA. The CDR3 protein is CASSLESLAGVTDTQYF. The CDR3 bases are TGTGCCAGCAGCTTAGAGTCTCTAGCGGGAGTCACAGATACGCAGTATTTT.